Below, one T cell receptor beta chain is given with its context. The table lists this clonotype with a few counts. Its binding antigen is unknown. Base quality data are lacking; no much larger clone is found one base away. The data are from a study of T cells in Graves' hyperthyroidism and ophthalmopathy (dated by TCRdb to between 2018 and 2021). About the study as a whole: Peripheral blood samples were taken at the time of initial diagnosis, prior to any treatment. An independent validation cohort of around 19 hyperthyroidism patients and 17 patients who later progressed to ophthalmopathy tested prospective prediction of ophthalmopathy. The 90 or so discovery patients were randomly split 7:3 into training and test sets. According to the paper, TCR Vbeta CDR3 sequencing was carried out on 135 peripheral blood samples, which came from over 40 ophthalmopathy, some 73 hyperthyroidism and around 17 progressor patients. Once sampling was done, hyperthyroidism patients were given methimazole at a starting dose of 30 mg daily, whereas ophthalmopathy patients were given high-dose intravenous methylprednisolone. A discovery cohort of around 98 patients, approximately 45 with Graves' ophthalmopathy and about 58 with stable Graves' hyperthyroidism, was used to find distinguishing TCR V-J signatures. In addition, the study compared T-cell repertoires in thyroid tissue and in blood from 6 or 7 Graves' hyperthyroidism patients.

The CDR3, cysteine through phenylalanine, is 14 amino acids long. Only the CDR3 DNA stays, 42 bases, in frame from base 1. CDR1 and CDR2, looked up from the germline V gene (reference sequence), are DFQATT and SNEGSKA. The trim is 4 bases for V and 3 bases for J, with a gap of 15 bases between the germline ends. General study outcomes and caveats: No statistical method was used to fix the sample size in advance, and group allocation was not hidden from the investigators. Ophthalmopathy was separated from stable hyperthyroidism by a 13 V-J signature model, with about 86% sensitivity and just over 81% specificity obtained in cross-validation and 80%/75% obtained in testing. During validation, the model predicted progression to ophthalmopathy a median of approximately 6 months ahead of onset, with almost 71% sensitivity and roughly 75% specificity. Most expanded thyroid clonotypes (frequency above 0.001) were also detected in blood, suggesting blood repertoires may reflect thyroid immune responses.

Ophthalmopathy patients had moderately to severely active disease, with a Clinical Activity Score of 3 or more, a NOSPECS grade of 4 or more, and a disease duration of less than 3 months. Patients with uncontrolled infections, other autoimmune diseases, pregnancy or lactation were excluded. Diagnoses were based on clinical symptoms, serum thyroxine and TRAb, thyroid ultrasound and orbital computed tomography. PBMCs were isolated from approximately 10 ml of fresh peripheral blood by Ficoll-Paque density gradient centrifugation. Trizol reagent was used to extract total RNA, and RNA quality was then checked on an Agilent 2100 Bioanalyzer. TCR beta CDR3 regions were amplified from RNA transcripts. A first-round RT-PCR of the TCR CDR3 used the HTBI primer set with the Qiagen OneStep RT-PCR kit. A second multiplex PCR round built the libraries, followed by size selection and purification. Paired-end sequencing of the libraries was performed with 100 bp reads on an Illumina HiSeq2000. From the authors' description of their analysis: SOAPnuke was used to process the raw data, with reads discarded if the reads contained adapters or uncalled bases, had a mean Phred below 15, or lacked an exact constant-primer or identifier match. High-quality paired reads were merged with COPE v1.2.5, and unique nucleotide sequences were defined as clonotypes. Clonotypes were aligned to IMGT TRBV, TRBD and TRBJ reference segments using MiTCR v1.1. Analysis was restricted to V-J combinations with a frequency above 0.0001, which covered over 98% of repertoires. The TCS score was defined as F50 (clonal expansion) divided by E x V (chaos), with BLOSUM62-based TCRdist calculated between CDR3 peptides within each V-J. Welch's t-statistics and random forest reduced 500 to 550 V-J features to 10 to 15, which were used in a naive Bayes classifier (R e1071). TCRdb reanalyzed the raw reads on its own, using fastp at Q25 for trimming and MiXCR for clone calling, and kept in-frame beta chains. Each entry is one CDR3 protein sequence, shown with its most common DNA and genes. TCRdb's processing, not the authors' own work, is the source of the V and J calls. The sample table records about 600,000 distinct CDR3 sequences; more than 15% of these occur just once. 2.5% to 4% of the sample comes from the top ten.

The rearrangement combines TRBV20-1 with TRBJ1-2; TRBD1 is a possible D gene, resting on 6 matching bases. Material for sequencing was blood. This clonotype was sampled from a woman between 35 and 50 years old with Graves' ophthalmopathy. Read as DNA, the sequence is TGCAGTGCTATATCAACAGGGCTCTACTATGGCTACACCTTC. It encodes CSAISTGLYYGYTF.